These 18 T cell receptor beta chains were sequenced from one sample in a study of neurological immune-mediated disorders. MiXCR, applied by TCRdb to the 5' RACE reads, yields one record per CDR3 protein. This table has approximately 30,000 distinct CDR3 sequences, about 16% appearing once. Sequenced material: PBMCs. These receptors were obtained from a man between 65 and 85 years old in good health.

This clonotype was recorded at least ten times. This chain links TRBV20-1 with TRBJ2-7; 10 bases line up with TRBD2. CDR1 and CDR2 from the germline V gene are DFQATT and SNEGSKA (reference sequence). The CDR3 runs 16 residues. With 0 bases clipped from V and 7 bases from J, the junction kept 12 bases outside the gene matches. In DNA form, the CDR3 reads TGCAGTGCTAGAGATCATTGGGCTAGCGGGGGTAAGGAGCAGTACTTC. It codes for CSARDHWASGGKEQYF.

There are a few counts of this clonotype. This chain uses TRBV19 with TRBJ2-1; 8 bases align to TRBD2. Trimming took 5 bases from V and 0 from J; bases not matched to a gene: 3. The CDR3 is made up of 15 amino acids. Germline-derived CDR1 and CDR2 are LNHDA and SQIVND (reference sequence). The CDR3 protein is CASSPGGVSYNEQFF. The DNA for the CDR3 is TGTGCCAGTAGTCCCGGGGGGGTCTCCTACAATGAGCAGTTCTTC. The full variable domain, rest sourced from reference TRBV19 and TRBJ2-1, is DGGITQSPKYLFRKEGQNVTLSCEQNLNHDAMYWYRQDPGQGLRLIYYSQIVNDFQKGDIAEGYSVSREKKESFPLTVTSAQKNPTAFYLCASSPGGVSYNEQFFGPGTRLTVL.

This clonotype was observed many times. V and J are TRBV28 and TRBJ1-4; no clear D gene. The V end lost 2 bases, the J end lost 2 bases, and 12 bases lay between the germline ends. The CDR3 runs 16 residues. Germline CDR1 and CDR2: MDHEN and SYDVKM. CDR3 loop: CASSLGPVGTNEKLFF. CDR3 bases: TGTGCCAGCAGTTTAGGCCCCGTGGGGACTAATGAAAAACTGTTTTTT.

The V and J genes are TRBV7-9 and TRBJ2-3; the D gene could be TRBD1 or TRBD2 (6 bases each). Deletions cut 10 bases from V and 6 bases from J, with 20 bases between. Germline loops: CDR1 SEHNR, CDR2 FQNEAQ (reference sequence). The CDR3 spans 14 residues. This CDR3 is CANIFGGAEDTQYF. CDR3 DNA sequence: TGTGCCAACATCTTCGGGGGCGCAGAGGATACGCAGTATTTT.

There are many counts of this clonotype. The chain combines TRBV12-3 or TRBV12-4 with TRBJ1-2; D call uncertain. CDR3 size: 14 residues. Between the trimmed V and J ends, which lost 3 bases and 0 bases, there was a span of 8 bases. The CDR3 DNA follows: TGTGCCAGCAGTTTTACGGGTACTAACTATGGCTACACCTTC. Protein product: CASSFTGTNYGYTF.

This clonotype was seen ten or more times. The rearrangement joins TRBV10-3 to TRBJ1-1, with D possibly matching TRBD1 (5 bases). CDR1 ENHRY and CDR2 SYGVKD come from the germline V gene. V lost 0 bases and J lost 3, with 8 bases in between. This CDR3 is built from 14 residues. Here the CDR3 DNA reads TGTGCCATCAGTGAGTCGACGGGGGACACTGAAGCTTTCTTT. Translation gives CAISESTGDTEAFF.

This clonotype was observed at least ten times. The chain is built from TRBV21-1 and TRBJ2-5; the table's D call, TRBD1, was not checked against the DNA. TRBV21-1 is annotated as a pseudogene. The CDR3 has 14 residues. CDR3 amino acids: CASSSRDREETQYF. CDR3 sequence (DNA): TGTGCCAGCAGCAGCCGGGACAGGGAGGAGACCCAGTACTTC.

At least ten counts were recorded for this clonotype. This rearrangement joins TRBV21-1 to TRBJ1-1; the table's D call, TRBD1, was not checked against the DNA. TRBV21-1 is marked as a pseudogene. The CDR3 has 14 amino acids. The CDR3 loop reads CASSATGGIGEAFF. The CDR3 bases are TGTGCCAGCAGCGCAACAGGGGGAATAGGTGAAGCTTTCTTT.

This clonotype has a count of ten or more. The chain carries TRBV5-1 and TRBJ1-2; 9 bases are shared with TRBD1. With 0 bases clipped from V and 9 bases from J, the junction kept 9 bases outside the gene matches. Germline lookup yields CDR1 SGHRS and CDR2 YFSETQ. The CDR3 spans 15 residues. CDR3 protein: CASSLAQGQGGRYTF. The CDR3 DNA follows: TGCGCCAGCAGCTTGGCCCAGGGACAGGGAGGACGCTACACCTTC.

This clonotype appeared many times. CDR3 bases: TGCAGTGCAAGGGGCCAGGGGACCAAAAACATTCAGTACTTC. Its protein product is CSARGQGTKNIQYF. The rearrangement links TRBV20-1 to TRBJ2-4, with D possibly matching TRBD1 (6 bases). The CDR3 covers 14 residues. V was shortened by 6 bases and J by 2 bases, with 14 bases between the two germline ends. Germline V gives CDR1 DFQATT, CDR2 SNEGSKA (reference sequence).

This clonotype was found many times. This chain links TRBV4-2 with TRBJ1-1; D is perhaps TRBD1 (6 bases). Germline CDR1 is LGHNA and CDR2 is YNFKEQ. This CDR3 has 16 residues. With 4 bases removed from V and 1 base from J, the gap between germline ends came to 16 bases. This CDR3 is CASSRPARGGNTEAFF. DNA for the CDR3: TGTGCCAGCAGCCGCCCTGCGAGGGGGGGGAACACTGAAGCTTTCTTT.

This clonotype was counted at least ten times. The chain joins TRBV20-1 to TRBJ1-2, with a tentative D call TRBD1 (5 bases). CDR1 DFQATT and CDR2 SNEGSKA come from the germline V gene (reference sequence). The CDR3 consists of 20 residues. Between the trimmed V and J ends, which lost 3 bases and 3 bases, there was a span of 32 bases. CDR3: CSARESGVPFSKFTDYGYTF. The CDR3 region has the DNA TGCAGTGCTAGGGAATCGGGGGTTCCTTTCTCCAAGTTTACTGACTATGGCTACACCTTC.

This clonotype showed up many times. The rearrangement joins TRBV7-9 to TRBJ2-2; the match to TRBD1 covers 8 bases. The CDR3 is 16 residues long. With V trimmed by 5 bases and J by 4 bases, 9 bases remained unmatched. From germline, CDR1 is SEHNR and CDR2 FQNEAQ (reference sequence). The CDR3 protein is CASSKWTGTGTGELFF. The CDR3 region has the DNA TGTGCCAGCAGCAAATGGACAGGGACGGGCACCGGGGAGCTGTTTTTT.

At least ten counts were recorded for this clonotype. This sequence joins TRBV12-3 or TRBV12-4 and TRBJ1-5, with D unresolved. V shed 0 bases and J shed 4 bases, with 19 bases lying between them. The CDR3 has 18 amino acids. The CDR3 protein is CASSLAGAHNRLNQPQHF. CDR3 nucleotides: TGTGCCAGCAGTTTAGCCGGAGCGCATAACAGACTAAATCAGCCCCAGCATTTT.

This clonotype was seen a single time. Compared with germline, one end of the junction differs, possibly owing to a read error. The chain has TRBV24-1 and TRBJ2-2; D is ambiguous. Germline assignment: CDR1 KGHDR and CDR2 SFDVKD. This CDR3 spans 12 amino acids. CDR3 sequence reads: CVTSEVTGELFF. The CDR3 DNA follows: TGTGTCACCAGTGAGGTGACCGGGGAGCTGTTTTTT.

The chain carries TRBV10-3 and TRBJ1-2, with D unresolved. V was pared by 0 bases and J by 4 bases, with 3 bases between. CDR1 is ENHRY and CDR2 is SYGVKD in the germline V gene. CDR3 length: 12 residues. CDR3 nucleotide sequence: TGTGCCATCAGTGAGTCAGCCTATGGCTACACCTTC. Protein sequence: CAISESAYGYTF.

There are many counts of this clonotype. The V gene is TRBV7-6, the J gene TRBJ2-5; 7 bases fit TRBD1. Germline V gives CDR1 SGHVS, CDR2 FNYEAQ. The CDR3 extends over 14 amino acids. Unmatched junction bases numbered 8, after V lost 6 bases and J lost 4 bases. CDR3 nucleotide sequence: TGTGCCAGCAGAGGAGGAGGACAGGTAGAGACCCAGTACTTC. It encodes CASRGGGQVETQYF.

Many counts were recorded for this clonotype. J is TRBJ2-2 and V is TRBV12-5, with TRBD1 matching 7 bases. In germline, CDR1 is LGHNT, CDR2 FRNRAP. Losses at the gene ends were 3 bases for V and 6 bases for J; bases not matched to a gene: 7. This CDR3 spans 15 amino acids. CDR3 sequence (DNA): TGTGCTAGTGGTTTTAGTACAGGGGATCCCGGGGAGCTGTTTTTT. Amino acid sequence: CASGFSTGDPGELFF.